Below are 8 T cell receptor beta chains sequenced from a single sample in a study of glioma-infiltrating T cells. TCR alpha and beta CDR3 regions were amplified from RNA using iRepertoire nested multiplex PCR. TCRdb itself ran the multiplex PCR reads through MiXCR, one entry per CDR3 protein. The sample has approximately 110,000 distinct CDR3 sequences, approximately 23% seen once. Input material: glioma tissue, nonneoplastic brain tissue, or PBMCs (not recorded which). All receptors derive from a human donor with low-grade glioma or glioblastoma, undergoing nonglioma brain surgery, or in good health (not recorded which).

This clonotype was recorded many times. V is TRBV4-1 and J is TRBJ2-5; TRBD2 matches 8 bases. CDR1 and CDR2 from the germline V gene are MGHRA and YSYEKL. The CDR3 length is 14 residues. The trim removed 4 bases at V and 5 bases at J, leaving 6 bases unmatched. CDR3 coding DNA: TGCGCCAGCAGCCCCGGGAGGGCGAAGGAGACCCAGTACTTC. Protein sequence: CASSPGRAKETQYF.

As concerns this clonotype: Since a much larger clone is just one base distant, this may be a read error. CDR3 in DNA: TGTGCCAGCAGCTTGACCAGCCAGGGGGCAGAGGCTTTCTTT. This translates into CASSLTSQGAEAFF. V is TRBV7-2 and J is TRBJ1-1, with 8 positions matching TRBD1. The V gene end was trimmed by 3 bases and the J gene end by 11 bases; junction bases not matched to a gene: 11. The CDR3 extends over 14 amino acids. CDR1 and CDR2 from the germline V gene are SGHTA and FQGNSA.

A note on this clonotype: It may be a read error: a sequence one base away is much more abundant. This chain links TRBV4-1 with TRBJ2-7, with D hard to call. CDR1 is MGHRA, CDR2 YSYEKL, per germline. The CDR3 sequence is 15 residues long. The CDR3 DNA follows: TGCGCCAGCAGCAAAGAGCCCTTACTAACAGCGCTGCAGTACTTC. As protein: CASSKEPLLTALQYF.

Many counts were recorded for this clonotype. V gene TRBV5-1 combines with J gene TRBJ2-2; the match to TRBD2 covers 11 bases. This CDR3 is built from 16 residues. Trimming cost V 4 bases and J 3 bases; bases outside gene matches: 5. Germline V gene lookup returns CDR1 SGHRS and CDR2 YFSETQ. The CDR3 region has the DNA TGCGCCAGCAGCACAGATAGCGGGAGGGACACCGGGGAGCTGTTTTTT. It translates to CASSTDSGRDTGELFF.

The chain combines TRBV12-3 or TRBV12-4 with TRBJ2-4; D unclear. This CDR3 has 15 residues. V lost 5 bases and J lost 11, with 22 bases in between. The CDR3 loop reads CASSLDRGEGAVQYF. CDR3 in DNA: TGTGCCAGCAGTCTAGATCGAGGAGAAGGCGCCGTTCAGTACTTC.

This clonotype showed up many times. This chain connects TRBV7-9 to TRBJ2-3; 8 positions agree with TRBD2. The CDR3 is made up of 17 amino acids. The V gene end was trimmed by 6 bases and the J gene end by 2 bases; junction bases not matched to a gene: 13. Looked up from germline, CDR1 is SEHNR and CDR2 is FQNEAQ (reference sequence). The CDR3 sequence: CASRLPYTSGDTDTQYF. The CDR3 DNA reads TGTGCCAGCAGACTCCCTTATACTAGCGGAGACACAGATACGCAGTATTTT.

The table lists this clonotype with many counts. V is TRBV28 and J is TRBJ1-2; D is unclear. Germline lookup yields CDR1 MDHEN and CDR2 SYDVKM. This CDR3 is 12 amino acids long. The ends were cut back, 2 bases at V and 5 bases at J, with 6 bases in the middle. The CDR3 DNA reads TGTGCCAGCAGTTTAGCAGAGTATGGCTACACCTTC. This encodes CASSLAEYGYTF.

This clonotype was detected only once. Given a much more abundant clone one base away, this may be a read error. The chain couples TRBV6-5 to TRBJ2-5; either TRBD1 or TRBD2 may fit D (5 bases each). Germline loops: CDR1 MNHEY, CDR2 SVGAGI. V lost 5 bases, J lost 5 bases, and 18 bases lay in between. This CDR3 spans 15 amino acids. The CDR3 sequence is CASSTHGDVTETQYF. DNA for the CDR3: TGTGCCAGCAGTACGCATGGGGACGTAACCGAGACCCAGTACTTC.